This note documents a single T cell receptor (beta chain) sequence. Its recognized antigen is unknown. No base-level quality is on record; no much larger clone is a single base apart. The CDR3 regions of human TCRbeta chains were subjected to immunosequencing. Per the source publication's procedure: Repertoire TCRs were matched against a reference library of SARS-CoV-2-specific TCRs generated with the MIRA antigen-specificity platform. Breadth was defined as the fraction of unique TCRs that were SARS-CoV-2-associated, and depth was defined as the fraction of total T cells that were SARS-CoV-2-associated. Using the MIRA data, each spike-specific TCR was mapped to the spike region that the TCR reacts to and placed in a CD4 or CD8 class. Log10-transformed breadth and depth values were compared by one-way ANOVA with Sidak's multiple comparisons tests. The immuneACCESS repertoire file appears here via TCRdb, limited to in-frame rearrangements. These files lack a portion of the clones; in checked studies, under half of the deficit traces to unresolved V genes, and the cause of the others is not known. That table supplies the V and J calls and clone size; D and trimming were determined from the DNA. In all, the sample holds 110,000 to 150,000 clones, and approximately 94% of those were seen once. The ten largest make up 7.5% to 9.5% of the sample.

The sample belongs to a study of T cell responses to AZD1222 COVID-19 vaccine (dated by TCRdb to 2020 to 2022). About the study as a whole: AZD1222 recipients with second doses at about 4 weeks or about 12 weeks were pooled, because spike-specific TCR depth and breadth did not differ between schedules. TCR sequencing was performed for more than 230 trial participants, of whom about 200 were given two doses of AZD1222 and approximately 25 were given two doses of MenACWY control vaccine. Trial participants were enrolled by age into subgroups of 18-55, 56-69 and 70-plus years, and around 150, 28 and 57 TCR-sequenced participants, respectively, were included in these subgroups.

CDR1 LGHNT and CDR2 FRNRAP are derived from the germline V gene. V is shortened by 5 bases, J by 6 bases, and the region joining them spans 20 bases. The CDR3 contains 16 residues, cysteine and phenylalanine counted. The only DNA kept is the CDR3, 48 bases in frame from the first base. Explained via the paper, the time point label denotes: baseline before first vaccination. Vaccinee samples were obtained from the UK trials COV001 and COV002, which included a single-blind randomized controlled phase 2/3 trial of AZD1222 (ChAdOx1 nCoV-19) in healthy adults. For TCRbeta chain sequencing, PBMC samples from trial participants were taken at day 0 and at day 28 after the second dose. General study outcomes and caveats: Epitopes outside the regions mutated in the B.1.351 and B.1.1.7 variants were reportedly recognized by nearly half of the unique spike-specific TCRs. In the small 56-69-year group, the increase in depth fell short of significance, most likely because of low power. Because no day 14 peak-response samples were available, the repertoires could be characterized only after the peak T cell response. Vaccine-associated CD4 TCRs spanned the whole spike protein, with dominant responses in regions 160-218 and 743-854. Conclusions about previously exposed vaccinees were limited because only a handful of AZD1222 recipients were SARS-CoV-2 seropositive at baseline. Participants were mostly white British and included more females than males, and it was suggested by the authors that clonal diversity may have been underestimated. After two AZD1222 doses, both the breadth and the depth of spike-specific TCRs were significantly higher than at day 0 and than in MenACWY recipients.

The source was peripheral blood, collected on day 0 of AZD1222 vaccination. The sequence joins TRBV12-5 to TRBJ2-1; the D assignment is uncertain and may be TRBD1 or TRBD2, with 5 bases supporting each. This receptor was taken from an adult in good health. The CDR3 region has the sequence CASGLNSGANSNEQFF. The base sequence is TGTGCTAGTGGTCTAAACTCCGGGGCAAACTCCAATGAGCAGTTCTTC.